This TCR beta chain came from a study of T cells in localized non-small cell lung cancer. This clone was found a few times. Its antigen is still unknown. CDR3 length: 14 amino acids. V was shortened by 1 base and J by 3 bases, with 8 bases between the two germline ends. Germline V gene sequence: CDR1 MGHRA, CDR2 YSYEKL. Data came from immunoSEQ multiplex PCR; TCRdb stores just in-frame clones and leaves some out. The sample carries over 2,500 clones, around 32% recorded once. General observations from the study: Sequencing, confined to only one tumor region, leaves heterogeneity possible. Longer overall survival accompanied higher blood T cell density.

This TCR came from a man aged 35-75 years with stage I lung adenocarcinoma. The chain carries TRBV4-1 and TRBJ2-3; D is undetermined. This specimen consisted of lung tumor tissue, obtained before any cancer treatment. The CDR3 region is CASSQGATTDTQYF. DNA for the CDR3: TGCGCCAGCAGCCAAGGGGCTACAACAGATACGCAGTATTTT.